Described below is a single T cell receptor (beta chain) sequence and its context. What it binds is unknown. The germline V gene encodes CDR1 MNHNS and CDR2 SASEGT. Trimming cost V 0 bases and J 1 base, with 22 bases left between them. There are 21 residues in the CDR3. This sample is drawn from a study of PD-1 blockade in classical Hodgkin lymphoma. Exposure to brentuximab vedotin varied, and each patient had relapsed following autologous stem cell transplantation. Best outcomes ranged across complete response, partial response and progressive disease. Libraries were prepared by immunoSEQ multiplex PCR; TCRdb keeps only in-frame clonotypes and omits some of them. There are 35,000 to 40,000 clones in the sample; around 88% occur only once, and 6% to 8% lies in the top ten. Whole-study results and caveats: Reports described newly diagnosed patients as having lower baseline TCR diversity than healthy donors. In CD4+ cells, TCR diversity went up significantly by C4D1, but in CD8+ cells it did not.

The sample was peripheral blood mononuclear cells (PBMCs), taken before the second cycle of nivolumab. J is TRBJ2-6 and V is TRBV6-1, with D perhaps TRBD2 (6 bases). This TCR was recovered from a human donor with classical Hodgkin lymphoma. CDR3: CASSEAWWGGVQSSGANVLTF. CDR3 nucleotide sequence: TGTGCCAGCAGTGAAGCGTGGTGGGGCGGGGTCCAATCTTCTGGGGCCAACGTCCTGACTTTC.